Listed here are 12 T cell receptor beta chains from one sample, sequenced in a study of T cells in tumors after PD-1 blockade. Here immunoSEQ multiplex PCR was the method, and the copy in TCRdb shows in-frame clones only, minus some. The sample records about 25,000 clones, roughly 85% being singletons. The sample was PBMCs, taken after anti-PD-1 treatment. Every receptor here comes from a human donor with basal cell carcinoma.

The chain joins TRBV25-1 to TRBJ1-1; weak D call: TRBD1 (5 bases). The CDR3 runs to 15 residues. CDR1 and CDR2 from the germline V gene are MGHDK and SYGVNS. V was cut by 4 bases and J by 4 bases, with 16 bases left in between. CDR3 sequence: CASSVRDRATTEAFF. The CDR3 nucleotides read TGTGCCAGCAGTGTCCGGGACCGGGCAACCACTGAAGCTTTCTTT.

The rearrangement joins TRBV5-1 to TRBJ2-1, with D uncertain. The germline V and J ends were trimmed by 5 bases and 4 bases, with 16 bases remaining between them. There are 15 residues in the CDR3. The germline V gene encodes CDR1 SGHRS and CDR2 YFSETQ. The CDR3 sequence: CASSLDTTKYNEQFF. DNA for the CDR3: TGCGCCAGCAGTTTAGACACCACCAAATACAATGAGCAGTTCTTC.

This chain uses TRBV6-1 with TRBJ1-5; weak D call: TRBD1 (6 bases). Germline V gene sequence: CDR1 MNHNS, CDR2 SASEGT. The CDR3 runs 16 residues. V shed 4 bases and J shed 5 bases, with 18 bases lying between them. The CDR3: CASSARGGANDQPQHF. The CDR3 DNA follows: TGTGCCAGCAGTGCCCGGGGGGGGGCGAATGATCAGCCCCAGCATTTT.

This rearrangement joins TRBV30 to TRBJ1-1; TRBD1 aligns across 7 bases. This CDR3 comprises 13 residues. Germline V gene data show CDR1 as GTSNPN and CDR2 as SVGIG (reference sequence). V dropped 3 bases and J dropped 1; count of bases not matched to a gene: 2. The DNA for the CDR3 is TGTGCCTGGAGGGGACAGACGAACACTGAAGCTTTCTTT. Translating gives CAWRGQTNTEAFF.

The gene calls are TRBV3-1 (or the pseudogene TRBV3-2) and TRBJ2-1, with TRBD1 identical over 9 bases. Trimming at V came to 2 bases and at J to 6 bases, leaving 8 bases not matched to a gene. The CDR3 is 16 amino acids. The germline V gene encodes CDR1 LGHDT and CDR2 YNNKEL (reference sequence). CDR3 sequence reads: CASSQPGQGRSNEQFF. DNA for the CDR3: TGTGCCAGCAGCCAACCGGGACAGGGAAGGAGCAATGAGCAGTTCTTC.

The genes are TRBV6-5 and TRBJ1-1; D is undetermined. Trimming took off 0 bases at V and 1 base at J, with 6 bases between the two ends. CDR1 and CDR2 (germline): MNHEY, SVGAGI. The CDR3 covers 14 residues. The CDR3 bases are TGTGCCAGCAGTTACTCGTCTGAGAACACTGAAGCTTTCTTT. Protein product: CASSYSSENTEAFF.

The genes are TRBV5-4 and TRBJ1-2; TRBD1 might be the D (6 bases). Trimming cost V 4 bases and J 0 bases, with 16 bases left between them. Germline V gene data show CDR1 as SGHNT and CDR2 as YYREEE (reference sequence). The CDR3 extends over 16 amino acids. The CDR3 bases are TGTGCCAGCAGCCCATTCCTCCCAGGGGCTAACTATGGCTACACCTTC. This sequence encodes CASSPFLPGANYGYTF.

The genes are TRBV5-1 and TRBJ1-2; no clear D. The CDR3 length is 15 residues. CDR1 SGHRS and CDR2 YFSETQ come from the germline V gene. V lost 0 bases to trimming and J lost 4 bases, with 13 bases between them. CDR3 amino acids: CASSLEGSRVYGYTF. The CDR3 DNA reads as TGCGCCAGCAGCTTGGAGGGTTCGAGGGTCTATGGCTACACCTTC.

The V gene is TRBV30, the J gene TRBJ2-7, with 11 nucleotides matching TRBD1. Per the germline V gene, CDR1 is GTSNPN and CDR2 is SVGIG (reference sequence). V gave up 5 bases and J gave up 0 bases; unmatched junction bases: 6. CDR3 length equals 15 residues. The CDR3 loop is CAWGLGTGGSYEQYF. CDR3 bases: TGTGCCTGGGGGTTAGGGACAGGGGGCTCCTACGAGCAGTACTTC. The full variable domain, with the rest looked up from reference TRBV30 and TRBJ2-7, is SQTIHQWPATLVQPVGSPLSLECTVEGTSNPNLYWYRQAAGRGLQLLFYSVGIGQISSEVPQNLSASRPQDRQFILSSKKLLLSDSGFYLCAWGLGTGGSYEQYFGPGTRLTVT.

This sequence joins TRBV3-1 (or the pseudogene TRBV3-2) and TRBJ1-6; tentative D call: TRBD1 (5 bases). The CDR3 contains 15 residues. CDR1 is LGHDT, CDR2 YNNKEL, per germline (reference sequence). Trimming cost V 3 bases and J 10 bases, with 16 bases left between them. The CDR3 DNA reads as TGTGCCAGCAGCCACGGACCCGGGGCGGAGTCACCCCTCCACTTT. This gives the protein CASSHGPGAESPLHF.

The CDR3 region has the DNA TGTGCCAGCAGCCCAGGACTAGCGGGGGGGTTCACAGATACGCAGTATTTT. The encoded protein is CASSPGLAGGFTDTQYF. The chain uses TRBV7-9 and TRBJ2-3, with TRBD2 matching 15 bases. This CDR3 is 17 amino acids long. Germline V gene lookup returns CDR1 SEHNR and CDR2 FQNEAQ (reference sequence). V lost 5 bases to trimming and J lost 2 bases; unmatched junction nucleotides: 5.

The chain carries TRBV5-1 and TRBJ1-2, with D maybe TRBD1 (5 bases). This CDR3 region has 14 residues. Germline values: CDR1 SGHRS, CDR2 YFSETQ. Trimming took off 4 bases at V and 8 bases at J, with 18 bases between the two ends. Here the CDR3 reads CASSPGGGSSGYTF. The CDR3 DNA sequence: TGCGCCAGCAGCCCCGGCGGGGGATCCTCGGGCTACACCTTC.